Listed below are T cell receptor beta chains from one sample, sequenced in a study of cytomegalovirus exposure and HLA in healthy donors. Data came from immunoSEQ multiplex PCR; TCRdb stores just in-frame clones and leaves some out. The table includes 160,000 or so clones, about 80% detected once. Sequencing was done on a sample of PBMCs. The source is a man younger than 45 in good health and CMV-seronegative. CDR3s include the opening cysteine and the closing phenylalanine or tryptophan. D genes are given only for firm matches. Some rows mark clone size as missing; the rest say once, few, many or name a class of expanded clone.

cdr3_aa: CASSLAYPDSPQYF; cdr3_nt: TGTGCCAGCAGCTTAGCGTACCCGGACAGCCCACAGTACTTC; d_call: -; j_call: TRBJ2-5; clone_size: -; v_call: TRBV7-2
cdr3_aa: CASSEVREVEEAFF; cdr3_nt: TGTGCCAGCAGTGAAGTTCGGGAAGTAGAAGAAGCTTTCTTT; d_call: -; j_call: TRBJ1-1; clone_size: -; v_call: TRBV25-1
cdr3_aa: CASSQVLAVEQYF; cdr3_nt: TGTGCCAGCAGCCAAGTACTAGCGGTCGAGCAGTACTTC; d_call: TRBD2; j_call: TRBJ2-7; clone_size: -; v_call: TRBV4-2
cdr3_aa: CASSFWDRSYEQYF; cdr3_nt: TGTGCCAGCAGCTTTTGGGACAGATCCTACGAGCAGTACTTC; d_call: TRBD1; j_call: TRBJ2-7; clone_size: few; v_call: TRBV28
cdr3_aa: CASRIPTGVGGPNLMADTQYF; cdr3_nt: TGTGCCAGCAGGATTCCGACTGGCGTTGGAGGGCCCAACCTTATGGCAGATACGCAGTATTTT; d_call: -; j_call: TRBJ2-3; clone_size: -; v_call: TRBV27
cdr3_aa: CASSRATNEKLFF; cdr3_nt: TGCGCTTCGAGCCGTGCAACTAATGAAAAACTGTTTTTT; d_call: -; j_call: TRBJ1-4; clone_size: -; v_call: TRBV5-1
cdr3_aa: CASSFLGTGELFF; cdr3_nt: TGTGCCAGCAGCTTTCTCGGCACCGGGGAGCTGTTTTTT; d_call: -; j_call: TRBJ2-2; clone_size: -; v_call: TRBV5-6
cdr3_aa: CSVETGGGTEAFF; cdr3_nt: TGCAGCGTTGAGACAGGGGGTGGCACTGAAGCTTTCTTT; d_call: TRBD1; j_call: TRBJ1-1; clone_size: -; v_call: TRBV29-1
cdr3_aa: CASSEQGNYGYTF; cdr3_nt: TGTGCCAGCAGCGAACAGGGAAACTATGGCTACACCTTC; d_call: -; j_call: TRBJ1-2; clone_size: -; v_call: TRBV27
cdr3_aa: CAVAGTTQDNEQFF; cdr3_nt: TGTGCCGTCGCGGGGACCACTCAGGACAATGAGCAGTTCTTC; d_call: -; j_call: TRBJ2-1; clone_size: -; v_call: TRBV6-6
cdr3_aa: CASSHRLAENYEQYF; cdr3_nt: TGTGCCAGCAGCCATCGGCTAGCGGAAAACTACGAGCAGTACTTC; d_call: TRBD2; j_call: TRBJ2-7; clone_size: -; v_call: TRBV11-2
cdr3_aa: CASRQGLAGGASSYNEQFF; cdr3_nt: TGTGCCAGCAGGCAGGGACTAGCGGGGGGGGCGAGCTCCTACAATGAGCAGTTCTTC; d_call: TRBD2; j_call: TRBJ2-1; clone_size: -; v_call: TRBV2
cdr3_aa: CASSLSGEGKQYF; cdr3_nt: TGTGCCAGCAGTTTAAGCGGAGAGGGTAAGCAGTACTTC; d_call: -; j_call: TRBJ2-7; clone_size: -; v_call: TRBV28
cdr3_aa: CASKISGTYEKLFF; cdr3_nt: TGTGCCAGCAAAATATCCGGGACATACGAAAAACTGTTTTTT; d_call: -; j_call: TRBJ1-4; clone_size: once; v_call: TRBV6-5
cdr3_aa: CASSLQTNYNSPLHF; cdr3_nt: TGTGCCAGCAGCTTACAGACAAACTATAATTCACCCCTCCACTTT; d_call: -; j_call: TRBJ1-6; clone_size: once; v_call: TRBV7-6
cdr3_aa: CASSETSGRPQQYF; cdr3_nt: TGTGCCAGCAGTGAAACTAGCGGGAGGCCGCAGCAGTACTTC; d_call: TRBD2; j_call: TRBJ2-5; clone_size: few; v_call: TRBV2
cdr3_aa: CASSYRVDTQYF; cdr3_nt: TGTGCCAGCAGTTATCGCGTAGATACGCAGTATTTT; d_call: -; j_call: TRBJ2-3; clone_size: few; v_call: TRBV6-6
cdr3_aa: CASSFFLTNEKLFF; cdr3_nt: TGCGCCAGCAGCTTCTTTCTGACTAATGAAAAACTGTTTTTT; d_call: -; j_call: TRBJ1-4; clone_size: -; v_call: TRBV5-1
cdr3_aa: CASSPDYGGAVTLEQYF; cdr3_nt: TGTGCCAGCAGCCCTGATTACGGGGGGGCCGTGACCCTTGAGCAGTACTTC; d_call: TRBD2; j_call: TRBJ2-7; clone_size: once; v_call: TRBV14
cdr3_aa: CASSDPGLYTGELFF; cdr3_nt: TGTGCCAGCAGCGATCCGGGACTCTACACCGGGGAGCTGTTTTTT; d_call: -; j_call: TRBJ2-2; clone_size: -; v_call: TRBV7-9
cdr3_aa: CASSTSRENNEKLFF; cdr3_nt: TGTGCCAGTAGTACCTCTCGGGAGAATAATGAAAAACTGTTTTTT; d_call: -; j_call: TRBJ1-4; clone_size: -; v_call: TRBV19
cdr3_aa: CASSTEAGARGYTF; cdr3_nt: TGTGCCAGCAGTACTGAGGCGGGGGCACGAGGCTACACCTTC; d_call: -; j_call: TRBJ1-2; clone_size: few; v_call: TRBV5-6
cdr3_aa: CASSPGSVYEQYF; cdr3_nt: TGTGCCAGCAGCCCAGGGTCCGTGTACGAGCAGTACTTC; d_call: -; j_call: TRBJ2-7; clone_size: -; v_call: TRBV7-3
cdr3_aa: CASSLLRDSLYGYTF; cdr3_nt: TGTGCCAGCAGCTTACTTAGGGACAGCCTCTATGGCTACACCTTC; d_call: TRBD1; j_call: TRBJ1-2; clone_size: -; v_call: TRBV7-8